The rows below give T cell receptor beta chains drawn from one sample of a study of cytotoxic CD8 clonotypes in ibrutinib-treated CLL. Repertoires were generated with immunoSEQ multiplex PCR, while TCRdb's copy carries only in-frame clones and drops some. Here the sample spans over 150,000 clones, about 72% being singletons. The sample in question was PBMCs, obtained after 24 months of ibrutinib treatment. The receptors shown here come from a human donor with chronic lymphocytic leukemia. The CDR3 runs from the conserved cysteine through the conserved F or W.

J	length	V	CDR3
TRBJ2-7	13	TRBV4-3	CASSQDGQGVQYF
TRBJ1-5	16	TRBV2	CASSERLLDSNQPQHF
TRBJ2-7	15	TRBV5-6	CASSFPGTSMVEQYF
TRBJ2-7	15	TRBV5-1	CASSPGASQAYEQYF
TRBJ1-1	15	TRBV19	CASCRTGASFTEAFF
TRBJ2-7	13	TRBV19	CASSILVSYEQYF
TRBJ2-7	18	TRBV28	CASTTTTDGMGRSYEQYF
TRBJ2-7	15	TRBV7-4	CASSLGTSGSDEQYF
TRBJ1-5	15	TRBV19	CASSKDRVGDQPQHF
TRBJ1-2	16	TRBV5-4	CASSRSAGGANYGYTF
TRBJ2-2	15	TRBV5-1	CASSRTRVRTGELFF
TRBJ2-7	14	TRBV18	CASSPLTGIREQYF
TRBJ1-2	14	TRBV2	CATRAVNGDYGYTF
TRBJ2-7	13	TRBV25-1	CASSVGGTYEQYF
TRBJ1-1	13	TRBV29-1	CSVLGGENTEAFF
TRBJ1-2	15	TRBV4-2	CASSLPQGSKHGYTF
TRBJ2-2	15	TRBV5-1	CASSLESRYTGELFF
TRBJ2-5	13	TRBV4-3	CASSPTGRETQYF
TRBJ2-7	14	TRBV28	CASSPGSPRNEQYF
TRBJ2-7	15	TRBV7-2	CASSSPGQGTYEQYF
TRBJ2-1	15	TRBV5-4	CASSSGLARYNEQFF
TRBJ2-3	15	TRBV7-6	CASSLDGGQSDTQYF
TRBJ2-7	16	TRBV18	CASSPWGLAGVYEQYF
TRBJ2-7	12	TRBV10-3	CAISLRPYEQYF
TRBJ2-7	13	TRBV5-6	CASSSIQAYEQYF
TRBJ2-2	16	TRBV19	CASSIDYGGASGELFF